This T cell receptor (beta chain) was obtained from a study of shared clonotypes between healthy human individuals. The repertoire was sequenced with immunoSEQ multiplex PCR; TCRdb's copy has only in-frame clones and lacks some. This sample carries approximately 1,500,000 clones, about 96% of them seen once, and the ten largest clones take roughly 1.2%. The CDR3 has 18 residues. V was pared by 3 bases and J by 5 bases, with 11 bases of the junction left unmatched. Germline V CDR1 and CDR2: SGHRS, YFSETQ. The gene calls are TRBV5-1 and TRBJ2-1, with TRBD2 matching 13 bases. Sequenced input: naive CD4+ T cells sorted from blood. The subset denotes: CD45RA+ positively selected. The TCR originated in a man aged 25 to 45 in good health. Here the CDR3 DNA reads TGCGCCAGCAGCTCAGGACTAGCGGGAGACGTCGGGGACAATGAGCAGTTCTTC. It yields the protein CASSSGLAGDVGDNEQFF. The full variable domain, rest sourced from reference TRBV5-1 and TRBJ2-1, is KAGVTQTPRYLIKTRGQQVTLSCSPISGHRSVSWYQQTPGQGLQFLFEYFSETQRNKGNFPGRFSGRQFSNSRSEMNVSTLELGDSALYLCASSSGLAGDVGDNEQFFGPGTRLTVL.